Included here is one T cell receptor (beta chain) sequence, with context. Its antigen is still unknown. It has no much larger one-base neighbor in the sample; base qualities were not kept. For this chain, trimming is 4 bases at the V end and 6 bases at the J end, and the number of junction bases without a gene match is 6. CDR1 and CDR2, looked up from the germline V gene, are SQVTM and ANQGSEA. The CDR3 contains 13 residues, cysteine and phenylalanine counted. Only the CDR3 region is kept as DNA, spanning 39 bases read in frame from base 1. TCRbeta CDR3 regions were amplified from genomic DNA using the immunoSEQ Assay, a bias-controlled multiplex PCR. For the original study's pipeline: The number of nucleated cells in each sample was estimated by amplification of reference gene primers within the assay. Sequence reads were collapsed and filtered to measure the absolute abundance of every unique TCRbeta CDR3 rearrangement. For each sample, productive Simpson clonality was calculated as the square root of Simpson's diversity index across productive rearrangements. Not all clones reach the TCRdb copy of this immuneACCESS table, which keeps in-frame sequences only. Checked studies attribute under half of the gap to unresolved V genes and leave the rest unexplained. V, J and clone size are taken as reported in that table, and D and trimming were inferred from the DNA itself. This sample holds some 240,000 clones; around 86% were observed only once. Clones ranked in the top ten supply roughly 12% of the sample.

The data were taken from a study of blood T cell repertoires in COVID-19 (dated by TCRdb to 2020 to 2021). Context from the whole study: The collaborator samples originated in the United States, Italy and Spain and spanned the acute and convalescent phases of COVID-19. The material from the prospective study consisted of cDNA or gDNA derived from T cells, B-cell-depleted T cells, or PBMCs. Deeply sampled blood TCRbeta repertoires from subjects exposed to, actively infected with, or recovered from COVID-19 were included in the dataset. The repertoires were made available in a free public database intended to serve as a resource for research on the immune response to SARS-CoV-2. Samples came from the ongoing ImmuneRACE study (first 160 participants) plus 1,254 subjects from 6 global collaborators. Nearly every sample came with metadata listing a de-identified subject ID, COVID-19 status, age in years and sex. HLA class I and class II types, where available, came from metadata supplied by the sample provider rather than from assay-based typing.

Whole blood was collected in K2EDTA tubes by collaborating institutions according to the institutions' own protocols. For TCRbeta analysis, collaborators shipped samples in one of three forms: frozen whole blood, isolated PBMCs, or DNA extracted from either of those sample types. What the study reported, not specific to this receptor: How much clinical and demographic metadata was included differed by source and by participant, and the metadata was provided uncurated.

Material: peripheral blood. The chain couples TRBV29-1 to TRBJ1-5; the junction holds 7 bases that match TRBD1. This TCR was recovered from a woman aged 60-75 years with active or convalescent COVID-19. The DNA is TGCAGCGTTGCACAGGGGAACGGTCAGCCCCAGCATTTT. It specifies CSVAQGNGQPQHF.